Presented here are 7 T cell receptor beta chains from one specimen sequenced in a study of molecular identifiers for immune sequencing clone quantification. From the PCR reads, TCRdb called clonotypes with MiXCR, one entry per CDR3 protein. Among 600,000 to 650,000 distinct CDR3 sequences, approximately 20% were seen once, and the ten largest hold roughly 0.9%. The sample was naive CD8+ T cells from blood, with Jurkat cell RNA spiked in. Subset meaning: FACS-sorted CD8+CD4-CCR7+CD45RA+ naive T cells. Every receptor here comes from a human donor in good health. Some libraries in this study had Jurkat cell RNA spiked in.

This clonotype was counted many times. The J gene is TRBJ2-7, the V gene TRBV27; TRBD1 or TRBD2 may be the D gene (6 bases each). The V end lost 5 bases, the J end lost 3 bases, and 11 bases lay between the germline ends. CDR3 length equals 13 residues. CDR1 is MNHEY and CDR2 is SMNVEV in the germline V gene (reference sequence). The DNA of the CDR3 is TGTGCCAGCAGTCCAGGGGACTTCTACGAGCAGTACTTC. Translation gives CASSPGDFYEQYF.

The table lists this clonotype with many counts. The V gene is TRBV13, the J gene TRBJ2-7, with TRBD1 as a possible D gene (5 bases). There are 13 residues in the CDR3. Germline CDR1 PRHDT, CDR2 FYEKMQ (reference sequence). The V end lost 3 bases, the J end lost 6 bases, and 12 bases lay between the germline ends. CDR3 sequence reads: CASSLGLPGEQYF. In nucleotides, the CDR3 is TGTGCCAGCAGCTTGGGGCTCCCTGGCGAGCAGTACTTC.

The table lists this clonotype with many counts. This rearrangement joins TRBV7-9 to TRBJ1-2; 8 bases are shared with TRBD1. This CDR3 contains 15 residues. The V gene's germline CDR1 is SEHNR and CDR2 FQNEAQ (reference sequence). Losses at the gene ends were 4 bases for V and 6 bases for J; bases not matched to a gene: 10. CDR3 loop: CASSYVPDREDGYTF. Here the CDR3 DNA reads TGTGCCAGCAGCTATGTTCCGGACAGGGAGGATGGCTACACCTTC.

Ten or more counts support this clonotype. The chain joins TRBV12-3 or TRBV12-4 to TRBJ1-1; D not resolved. Trimming removed 6 bases from V and 3 bases from J, with 14 bases in between. CDR3 size: 14 residues. The CDR3 DNA reads TGTGCCAGCAGCGTATCGTACCGGGACACTGAAGCTTTCTTT. Its translation is CASSVSYRDTEAFF.

This clonotype was recorded at least ten times. V gene TRBV15 combines with J gene TRBJ2-3, with D possibly matching TRBD2 (6 bases). Germline CDR1 LNHNV, CDR2 YYDKDF (reference sequence). This CDR3 region has 17 residues. V lost 2 bases, J lost 0 bases, and 15 bases lay in between. DNA for the CDR3: TGTGCCACCAGCAGACCTAATAGCGGACCTAGCACAGATACGCAGTATTTT. Protein product: CATSRPNSGPSTDTQYF.

A few counts support this clonotype. The chain has TRBV7-9 and TRBJ2-1; 7 bases match TRBD2. CDR3 size: 13 residues. Germline CDR1 is SEHNR and CDR2 is FQNEAQ (reference sequence). The ends lost 5 bases at V and 7 bases at J; junction bases unmatched: 5. CDR3 bases: TGTGCCAGCAGCGGGGGGACTACAAATGAGCAGTTCTTC. Amino acids: CASSGGTTNEQFF.

Concerning this clonotype itself: A much larger clone is a single base away; this may be a read error. The chain is built from TRBV7-9 and TRBJ2-7, with a tentative D call TRBD1 (6 bases). Germline V gene lookup returns CDR1 SEHNR and CDR2 FQNEAQ (reference sequence). The CDR3 is 14 residues long. The CDR3 DNA follows: TGTGCCAGCAGCCGCCCGGGACAAGAGTACGAGCGGTACTTC. It yields the protein CASSRPGQEYERYF. Based on the CDR3 plus reference TRBV7-9 and TRBJ2-7, the full variable domain is DTGVSQNPRHKITKRGQNVTFRCDPISEHNRLYWYRQTLGQGPEFLTYFQNEAQLEKSRLLSDRFSAERPKGSFSTLEIQRTEQGDSAMYLCASSRPGQEYERYFGPGTRLTVT.